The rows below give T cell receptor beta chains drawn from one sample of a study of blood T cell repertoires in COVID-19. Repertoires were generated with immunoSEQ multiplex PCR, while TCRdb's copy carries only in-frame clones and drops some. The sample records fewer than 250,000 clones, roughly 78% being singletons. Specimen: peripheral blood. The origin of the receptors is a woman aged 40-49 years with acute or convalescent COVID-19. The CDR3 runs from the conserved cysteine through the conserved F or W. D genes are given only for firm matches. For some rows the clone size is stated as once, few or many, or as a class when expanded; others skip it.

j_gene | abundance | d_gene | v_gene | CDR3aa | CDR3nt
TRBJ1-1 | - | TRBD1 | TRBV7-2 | CASRITGVTEAFF | TGTGCCAGCAGGATAACAGGGGTTACTGAAGCTTTCTTT
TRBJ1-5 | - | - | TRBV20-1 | CSARDSGPQHF | TGCAGTGCTAGAGATTCAGGGCCCCAGCATTTT
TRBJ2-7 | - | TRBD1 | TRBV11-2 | CASRTTGGNVYEQYF | TGTGCCAGCAGAACCACAGGGGGCAATGTCTACGAGCAGTACTTC
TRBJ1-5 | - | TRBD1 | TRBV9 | CASSPGQGAYSNQPQHF | TGTGCCAGCAGCCCCGGACAGGGCGCTTATAGCAATCAGCCCCAGCATTTT
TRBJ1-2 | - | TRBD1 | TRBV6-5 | CASSPGGAYGYTF | TGTGCCAGCAGTCCAGGGGGCGCCTATGGCTACACCTTC
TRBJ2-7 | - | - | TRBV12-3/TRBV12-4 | CASSWGDVNQAYF | TGTGCCAGCAGTTGGGGGGACGTCAACCAAGCGTACTTC
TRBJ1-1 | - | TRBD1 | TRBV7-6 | CASSFGEPERDRENTEAFF | TGTGCCAGCAGCTTCGGAGAACCAGAGCGGGACAGGGAAAACACTGAAGCTTTCTTT
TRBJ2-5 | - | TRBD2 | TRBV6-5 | CASSLAGGGETQYF | TGTGCCAGCAGTTTAGCGGGAGGAGGAGAGACCCAGTACTTC
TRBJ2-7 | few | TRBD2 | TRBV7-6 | CASSLATGGPFEQYF | TGTGCCAGCAGCTTAGCCACGGGAGGGCCCTTCGAGCAGTACTTC
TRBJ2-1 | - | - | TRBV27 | CASKTNYNEQFF | TGTGCCAGCAAGACAAACTACAATGAGCAGTTCTTC
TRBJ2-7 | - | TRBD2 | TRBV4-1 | CASSSRLLTSGVTYEQYF | TGCGCCAGCAGTTCCCGACTCTTGACTAGCGGGGTAACCTACGAGCAGTACTTC
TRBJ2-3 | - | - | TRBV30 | CAWSPGGGSGTDTQYF | TGTGCCTGGAGTCCAGGGGGCGGGAGTGGAACAGATACGCAGTATTTT
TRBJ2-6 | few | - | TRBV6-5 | CASSSGDPGANVLTF | TGTGCCAGCAGTTCAGGGGACCCTGGGGCCAACGTCCTGACTTTC
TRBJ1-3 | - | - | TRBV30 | CACSAGNSGNTIYF | TGTGCCTGTTCGGCAGGGAACTCTGGAAACACCATATATTTT
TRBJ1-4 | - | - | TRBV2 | CASRRYSGKLFF | TGTGCCAGCCGAAGGTATTCGGGAAAACTGTTTTTT
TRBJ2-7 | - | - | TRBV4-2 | CASSQGPGYEQYF | TGTGCCAGCAGCCAAGGCCCGGGATACGAGCAGTACTTC
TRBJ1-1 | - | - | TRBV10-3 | CAISDPGDTEAFF | TGTGCCATCAGTGACCCTGGAGACACTGAAGCTTTCTTT
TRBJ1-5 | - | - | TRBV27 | CASSRGGSNQPQHF | TGTGCCAGCAGTCGGGGGGGGAGCAATCAGCCCCAGCATTTT
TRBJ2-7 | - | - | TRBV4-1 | CASSIQDSYEQYF | TGCGCCAGCTCCATCCAAGACAGCTACGAGCAGTACTTC
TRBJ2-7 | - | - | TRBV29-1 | CSVQGTREEQYF | TGCAGCGTCCAAGGGACTCGGGAAGAGCAGTACTTC
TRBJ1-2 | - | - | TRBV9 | CASSETPGHYGYTF | TGTGCCAGCAGCGAAACGCCAGGGCACTATGGCTACACCTTC
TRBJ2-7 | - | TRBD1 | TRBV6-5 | CASRRTGSHEQYF | TGTGCCAGCAGGCGGACAGGGAGTCACGAGCAGTACTTC
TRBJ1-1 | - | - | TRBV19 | CASKWGVNTEAFF | TGTGCCAGTAAATGGGGGGTGAACACTGAAGCTTTCTTT
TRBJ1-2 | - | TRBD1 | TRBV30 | CAWRRTTGLAGGPNYGYTF | TGTGCCTGGAGGAGGACCACGGGTCTCGCAGGGGGGCCTAACTATGGCTACACCTTC
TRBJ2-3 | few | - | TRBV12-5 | CASGIDWNTQYF | TGTGCTAGTGGTATTGACTGGAACACGCAGTATTTT
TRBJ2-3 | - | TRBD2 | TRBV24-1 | CATSALTSGSTDTQYF | TGTGCCACCAGTGCTCTGACTAGCGGGAGCACAGATACGCAGTATTTT
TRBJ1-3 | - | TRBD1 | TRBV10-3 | CAISIGTAGNTIYF | TGTGCCATCAGTATCGGGACAGCTGGAAACACCATATATTTT
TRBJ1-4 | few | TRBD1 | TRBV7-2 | CASKVGQGMGKLFF | TGTGCCAGCAAAGTGGGACAGGGAATGGGAAAACTGTTTTTT
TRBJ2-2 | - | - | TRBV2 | CASSEDSPPPGGELFF | TGTGCCAGCAGTGAGGACTCCCCACCACCGGGCGGGGAGCTGTTTTTT
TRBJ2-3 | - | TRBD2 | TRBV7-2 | CASSLRLAGILTDTQYF | TGTGCCAGCAGCCTCCGACTAGCGGGGATCCTCACAGATACGCAGTATTTT
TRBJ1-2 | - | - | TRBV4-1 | CASSQDSFETKDYGYTF | TGCGCCAGCAGCCAAGATTCCTTTGAGACAAAAGACTATGGCTACACCTTC
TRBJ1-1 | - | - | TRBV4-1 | CASSQGDTQNTEAFF | TGCGCCAGCAGCCAAGGGGACACACAGAACACTGAAGCTTTCTTT
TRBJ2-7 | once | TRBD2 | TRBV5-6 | CASSPTVNGLAGVNYEQYF | TGTGCCAGCAGCCCAACAGTAAACGGACTAGCGGGAGTGAATTACGAGCAGTACTTC
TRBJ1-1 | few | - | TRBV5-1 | CASSLEGYGNTEAFF | TGCGCCAGCAGCTTGGAGGGGTACGGGAACACTGAAGCTTTCTTT
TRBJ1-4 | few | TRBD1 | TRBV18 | CASSQGTGNEKLFF | TGTGCCAGCTCTCAAGGGACAGGGAATGAAAAACTGTTTTTT
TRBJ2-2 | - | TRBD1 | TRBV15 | CATSSFNRDRARFGELFF | TGTGCCACCAGTTCCTTCAACCGGGACAGGGCTAGGTTCGGGGAGCTGTTTTTT
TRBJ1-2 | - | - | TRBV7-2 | CASSAGHTYGYTF | TGTGCCAGCAGCGCCGGACACACCTATGGCTACACCTTC
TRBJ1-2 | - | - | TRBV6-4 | CASSARRVDYGYTF | TGTGCCAGCAGTGCTCGCAGGGTGGACTATGGCTACACCTTC
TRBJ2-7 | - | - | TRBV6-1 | CASSEVVRGAYEQYF | TGTGCCAGCAGTGAAGTTGTACGCGGGGCCTACGAGCAGTACTTC
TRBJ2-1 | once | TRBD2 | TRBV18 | CASSPTGGPYEQFF | TGTGCCAGCTCACCAACGGGGGGGCCCTATGAGCAGTTCTTC
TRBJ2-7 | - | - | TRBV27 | CASLQNGASYEQYF | TGTGCCAGCCTTCAAAATGGGGCCTCCTACGAGCAGTACTTC
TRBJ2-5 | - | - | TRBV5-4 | CASSRPGGAQETQYF | TGTGCCAGCAGCCGGCCCGGAGGGGCCCAAGAGACCCAGTACTTC
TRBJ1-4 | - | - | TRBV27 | CARLQGQGEKLFF | TGTGCCAGGCTACAGGGTCAGGGGGAAAAACTGTTTTTT
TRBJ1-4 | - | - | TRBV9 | CASSVADRKGEREKLFF | TGTGCCAGCAGCGTAGCTGACAGGAAGGGGGAGAGGGAAAAACTGTTTTTT
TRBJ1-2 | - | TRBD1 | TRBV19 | CASTAGGPYGYTF | TGTGCCAGTACTGCAGGGGGGCCCTATGGCTACACCTTC
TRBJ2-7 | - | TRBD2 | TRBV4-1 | CASSQEGLAGEQYF | TGCGCCAGCAGCCAAGAAGGACTAGCGGGCGAGCAGTACTTC
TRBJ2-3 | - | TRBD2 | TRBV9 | CASSKTSGRYTDTQYF | TGTGCCAGCAGCAAAACGAGCGGGAGGTACACAGATACGCAGTATTTT
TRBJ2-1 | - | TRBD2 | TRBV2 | CASISGGAGSNEQFF | TGTGCCAGCATTAGCGGGGGGGCTGGGTCGAATGAGCAGTTCTTC
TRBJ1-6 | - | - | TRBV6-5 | CASLGYNSPLHF | TGTGCCAGCCTAGGCTATAATTCACCCCTCCACTTT
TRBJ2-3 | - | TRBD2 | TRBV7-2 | CASSPSTSGFTDTQYF | TGTGCCAGCAGCCCATCCACTAGCGGCTTCACAGATACGCAGTATTTT
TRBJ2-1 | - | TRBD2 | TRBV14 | CASSQELLAGAYNEQFF | TGTGCCAGCAGCCAAGAATTACTAGCGGGGGCTTACAATGAGCAGTTCTTC
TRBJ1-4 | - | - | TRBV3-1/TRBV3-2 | CASSQERVTNEKLFF | TGTGCCAGCAGCCAAGAACGGGTGACTAATGAAAAACTGTTTTTT
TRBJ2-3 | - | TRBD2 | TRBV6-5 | CASSLGGLTDTQYF | TGTGCCAGCAGTCTCGGGGGGTTGACAGATACGCAGTATTTT
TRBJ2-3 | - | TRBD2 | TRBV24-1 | CATSDPTSGPYTDAQYF | TGTGCCACCAGTGACCCCACTAGCGGCCCTTACACAGATGCGCAGTATTTT
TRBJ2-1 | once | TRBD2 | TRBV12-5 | CASGLPTSGGVNEQFF | TGTGCTAGTGGTTTGCCCACCTCCGGGGGGGTGAATGAGCAGTTCTTC
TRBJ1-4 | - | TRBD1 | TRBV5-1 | CASSRQGPNEKLFF | TGCGCCAGCAGCCGACAGGGACCTAATGAAAAACTGTTTTTT
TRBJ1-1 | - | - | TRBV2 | CASSLQGPTEAFF | TGTGCCAGCAGTCTCCAGGGCCCCACTGAAGCTTTCTTT
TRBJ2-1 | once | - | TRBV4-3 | CASSQMGRAYNEQFF | TGCGCCAGCAGCCAAATGGGCAGGGCCTACAATGAGCAGTTCTTC
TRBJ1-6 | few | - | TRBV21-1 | CASSTPWFGGLHFSPLHF | TGTGCCAGCAGCACGCCTTGGTTCGGCGGACTTCACTTTTCACCCCTCCACTTT